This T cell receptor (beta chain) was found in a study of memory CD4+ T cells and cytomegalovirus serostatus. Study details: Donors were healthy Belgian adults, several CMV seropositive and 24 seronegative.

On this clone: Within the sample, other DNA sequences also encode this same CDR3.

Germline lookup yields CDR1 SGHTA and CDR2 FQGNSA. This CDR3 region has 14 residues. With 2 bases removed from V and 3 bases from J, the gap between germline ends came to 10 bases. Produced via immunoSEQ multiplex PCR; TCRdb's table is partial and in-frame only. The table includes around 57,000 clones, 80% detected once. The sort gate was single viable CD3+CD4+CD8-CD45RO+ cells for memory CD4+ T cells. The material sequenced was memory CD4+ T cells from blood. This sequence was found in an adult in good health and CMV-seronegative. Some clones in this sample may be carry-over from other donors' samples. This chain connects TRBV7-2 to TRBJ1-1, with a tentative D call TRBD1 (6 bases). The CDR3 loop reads CASSLQGGDTEAFF. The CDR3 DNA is TGTGCCAGCAGCTTACAAGGGGGGGACACTGAAGCTTTCTTT.